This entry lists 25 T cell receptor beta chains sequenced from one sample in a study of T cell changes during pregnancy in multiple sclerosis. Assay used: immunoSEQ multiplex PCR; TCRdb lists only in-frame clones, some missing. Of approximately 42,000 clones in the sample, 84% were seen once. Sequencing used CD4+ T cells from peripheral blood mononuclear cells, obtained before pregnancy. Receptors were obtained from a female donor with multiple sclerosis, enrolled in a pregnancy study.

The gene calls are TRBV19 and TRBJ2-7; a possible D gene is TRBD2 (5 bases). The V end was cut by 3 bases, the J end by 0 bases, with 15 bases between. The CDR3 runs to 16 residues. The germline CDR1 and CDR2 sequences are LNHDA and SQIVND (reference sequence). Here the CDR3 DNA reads TGTGCCAGTAGTATTTGGGGTCCGGGAAGCTCCTACGAGCAGTACTTC. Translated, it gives CASSIWGPGSSYEQYF.

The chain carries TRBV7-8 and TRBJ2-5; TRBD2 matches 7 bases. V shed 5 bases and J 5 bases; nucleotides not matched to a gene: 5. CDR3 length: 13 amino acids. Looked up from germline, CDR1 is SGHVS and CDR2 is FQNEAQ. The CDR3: CASSRSGDETQYF. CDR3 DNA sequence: TGTGCCAGCAGCAGAAGCGGGGATGAGACCCAGTACTTC.

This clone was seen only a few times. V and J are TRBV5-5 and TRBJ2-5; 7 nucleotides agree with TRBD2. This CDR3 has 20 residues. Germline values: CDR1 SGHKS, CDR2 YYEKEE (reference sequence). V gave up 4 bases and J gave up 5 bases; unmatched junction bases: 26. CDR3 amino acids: CASSLRRTRFFEHLGETQYF. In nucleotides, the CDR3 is TGTGCCAGCAGCCTGCGGCGGACTAGGTTTTTCGAACATTTGGGGGAGACCCAGTACTTC.

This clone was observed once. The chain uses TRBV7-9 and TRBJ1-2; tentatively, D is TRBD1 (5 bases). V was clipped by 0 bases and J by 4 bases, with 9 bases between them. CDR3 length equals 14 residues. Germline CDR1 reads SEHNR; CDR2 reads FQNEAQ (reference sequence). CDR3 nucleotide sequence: TGTGCCAGCAGCTTAGCTGACAGATTCTATGGCTACACCTTC. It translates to CASSLADRFYGYTF.

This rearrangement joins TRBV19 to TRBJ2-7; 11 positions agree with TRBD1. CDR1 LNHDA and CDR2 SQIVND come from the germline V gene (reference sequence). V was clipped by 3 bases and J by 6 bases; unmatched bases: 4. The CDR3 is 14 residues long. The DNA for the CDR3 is TGTGCCAGTAGTATTGATGGGACAGGGGGCGAGCAGTACTTC. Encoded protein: CASSIDGTGGEQYF.

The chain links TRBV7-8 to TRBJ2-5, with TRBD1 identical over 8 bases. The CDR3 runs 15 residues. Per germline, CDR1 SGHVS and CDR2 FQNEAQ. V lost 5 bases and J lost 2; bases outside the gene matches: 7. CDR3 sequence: CASSQIGQGQETQYF. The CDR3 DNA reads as TGTGCCAGCAGCCAGATCGGACAGGGTCAAGAGACCCAGTACTTC. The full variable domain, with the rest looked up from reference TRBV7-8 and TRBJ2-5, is GAGVSQSPRYKVAKRGQDVALRCDPISGHVSLFWYQQALGQGPEFLTYFQNEAQLDKSGLPSDRFFAERPEGSVSTLKIQRTQQEDSAVYLCASSQIGQGQETQYFGPGTRLLVL.

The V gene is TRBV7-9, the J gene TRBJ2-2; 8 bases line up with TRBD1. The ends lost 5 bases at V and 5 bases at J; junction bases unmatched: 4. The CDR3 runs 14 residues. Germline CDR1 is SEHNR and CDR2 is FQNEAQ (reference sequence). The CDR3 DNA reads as TGTGCCAGCAGCACGGACAGGGCAACCGGGGAGCTGTTTTTT. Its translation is CASSTDRATGELFF. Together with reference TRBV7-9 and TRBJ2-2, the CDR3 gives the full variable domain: DTGVSQNPRHKITKRGQNVTFRCDPISEHNRLYWYRQTLGQGPEFLTYFQNEAQLEKSRLLSDRFSAERPKGSFSTLEIQRTEQGDSAMYLCASSTDRATGELFFGEGSRLTVL.

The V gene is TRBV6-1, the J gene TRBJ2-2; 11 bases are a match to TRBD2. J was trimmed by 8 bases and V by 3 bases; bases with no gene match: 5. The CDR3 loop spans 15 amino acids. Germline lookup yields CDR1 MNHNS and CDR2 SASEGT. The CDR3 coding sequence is TGTGCCAGCAGTGAGCAGACTAGCGGGATTGGGGAGCTGTTTTTT. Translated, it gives CASSEQTSGIGELFF.

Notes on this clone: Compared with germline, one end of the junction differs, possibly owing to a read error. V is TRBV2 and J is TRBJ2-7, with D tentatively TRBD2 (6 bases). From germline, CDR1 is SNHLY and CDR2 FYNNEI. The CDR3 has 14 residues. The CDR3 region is CASSAEGFAIGLFF. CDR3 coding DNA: TGTGCCAGCAGTGCGGAGGGGTTTGCTATCGGGTTGTTTTTC.

CDR3 DNA: TGTGCCATCAGCGACGCGACTAGCCAAGAGACCCAGTACTTC. Translation gives CAISDATSQETQYF. The chain has TRBV10-3 and TRBJ2-5; tentatively, D is TRBD2 (6 bases). Germline V CDR1 and CDR2: ENHRY, SYGVKD. The CDR3 consists of 14 residues. Trimming stripped 6 bases from V and 1 base from J, with 12 bases between.

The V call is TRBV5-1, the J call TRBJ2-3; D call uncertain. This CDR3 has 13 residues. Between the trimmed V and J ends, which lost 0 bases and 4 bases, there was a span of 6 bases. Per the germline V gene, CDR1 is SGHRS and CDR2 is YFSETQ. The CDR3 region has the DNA TGCGCCAGCAGCTTGGATGAGCCAGATACGCAGTATTTT. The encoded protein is CASSLDEPDTQYF. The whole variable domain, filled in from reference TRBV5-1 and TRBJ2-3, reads KAGVTQTPRYLIKTRGQQVTLSCSPISGHRSVSWYQQTPGQGLQFLFEYFSETQRNKGNFPGRFSGRQFSNSRSEMNVSTLELGDSALYLCASSLDEPDTQYFGPGTRLTVL.

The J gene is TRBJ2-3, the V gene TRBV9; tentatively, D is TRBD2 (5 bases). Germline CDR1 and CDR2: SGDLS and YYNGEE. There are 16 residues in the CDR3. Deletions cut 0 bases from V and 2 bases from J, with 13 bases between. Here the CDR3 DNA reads TGTGCCAGCAGCGTAGGCGTGACTATCGACACAGATACGCAGTATTTT. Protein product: CASSVGVTIDTDTQYF.

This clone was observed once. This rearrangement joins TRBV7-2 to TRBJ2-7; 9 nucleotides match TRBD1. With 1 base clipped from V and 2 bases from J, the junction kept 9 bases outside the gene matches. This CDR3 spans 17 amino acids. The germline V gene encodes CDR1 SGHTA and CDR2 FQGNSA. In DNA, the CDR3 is TGTGCCAGCAGCTTAGGGGGCGGGACAGGGTCTACCTACGAGCAGTACTTC. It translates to CASSLGGGTGSTYEQYF.

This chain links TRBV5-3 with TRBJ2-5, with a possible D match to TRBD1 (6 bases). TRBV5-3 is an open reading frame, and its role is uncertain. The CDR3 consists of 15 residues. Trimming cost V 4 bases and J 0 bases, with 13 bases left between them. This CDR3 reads CARSPRWTDQETQYF. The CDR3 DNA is TGTGCCAGAAGCCCTCGGTGGACAGACCAAGAGACCCAGTACTTC.

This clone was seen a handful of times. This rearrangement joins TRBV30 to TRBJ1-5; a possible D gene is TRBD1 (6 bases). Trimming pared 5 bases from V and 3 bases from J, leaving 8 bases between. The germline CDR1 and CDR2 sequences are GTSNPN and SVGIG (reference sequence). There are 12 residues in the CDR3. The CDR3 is CAWGDTNQPQHF. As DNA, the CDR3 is TGTGCCTGGGGGGACACCAATCAGCCCCAGCATTTT.

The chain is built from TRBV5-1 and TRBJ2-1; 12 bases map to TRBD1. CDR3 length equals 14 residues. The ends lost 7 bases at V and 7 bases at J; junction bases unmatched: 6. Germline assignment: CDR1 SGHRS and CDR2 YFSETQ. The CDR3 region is CASRDRGLLNEQFF. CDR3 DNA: TGCGCCAGCCGGGACAGGGGGCTTCTGAATGAGCAGTTCTTC.

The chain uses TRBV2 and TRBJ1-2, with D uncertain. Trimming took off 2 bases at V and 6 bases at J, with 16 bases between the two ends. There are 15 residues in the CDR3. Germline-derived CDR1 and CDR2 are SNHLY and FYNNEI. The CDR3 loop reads CASSETLGNPDGYTF. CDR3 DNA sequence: TGTGCCAGCAGTGAAACTCTCGGGAACCCGGATGGCTACACCTTC.

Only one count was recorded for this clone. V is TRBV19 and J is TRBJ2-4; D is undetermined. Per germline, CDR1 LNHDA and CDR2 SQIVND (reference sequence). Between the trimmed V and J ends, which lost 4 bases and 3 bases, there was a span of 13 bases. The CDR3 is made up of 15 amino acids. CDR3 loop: CASSNPSRSKNIQYF. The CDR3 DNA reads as TGTGCCAGTAGTAATCCCAGTCGCAGCAAAAACATTCAGTACTTC.

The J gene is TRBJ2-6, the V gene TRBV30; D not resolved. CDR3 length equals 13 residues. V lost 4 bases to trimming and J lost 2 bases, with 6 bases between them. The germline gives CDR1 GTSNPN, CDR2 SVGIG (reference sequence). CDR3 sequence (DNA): TGTGCCTGGATCCGGGCTGGGGCCAACGTCCTGACTTTC. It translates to CAWIRAGANVLTF.

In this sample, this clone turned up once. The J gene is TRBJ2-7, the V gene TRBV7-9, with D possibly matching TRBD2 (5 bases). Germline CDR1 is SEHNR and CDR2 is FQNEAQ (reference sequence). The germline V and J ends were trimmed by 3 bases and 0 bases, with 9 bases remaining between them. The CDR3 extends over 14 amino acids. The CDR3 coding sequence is TGTGCCAGCAGCTTTACTGCGGGCTCCTACGAGCAGTACTTC. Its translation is CASSFTAGSYEQYF.

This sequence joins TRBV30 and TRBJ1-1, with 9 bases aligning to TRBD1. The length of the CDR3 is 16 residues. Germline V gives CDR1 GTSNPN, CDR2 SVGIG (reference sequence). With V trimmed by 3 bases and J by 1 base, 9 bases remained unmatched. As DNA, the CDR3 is TGTGCCTGGAGGGGGAAACAGGGACAGGGGAACACTGAAGCTTTCTTT. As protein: CAWRGKQGQGNTEAFF.

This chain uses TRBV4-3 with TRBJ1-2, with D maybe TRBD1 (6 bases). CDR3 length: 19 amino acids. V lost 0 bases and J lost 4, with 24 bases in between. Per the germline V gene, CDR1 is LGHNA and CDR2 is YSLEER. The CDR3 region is CASSQDPQAGAGLSYGYTF. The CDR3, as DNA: TGCGCCAGCAGCCAAGATCCCCAGGCAGGGGCCGGCCTGAGCTATGGCTACACCTTC.

In nucleotides, the CDR3 is TGTGCCAGCAGCGAGCAACCCCTCACTGAAGCTTTCTTT. Its protein is CASSEQPLTEAFF. The chain uses TRBV7-3 and TRBJ1-1; D is ambiguous. Germline CDR1 reads SGHTA; CDR2 reads FQGTGA. Trimming cost V 5 bases and J 4 bases, with 11 bases left between them. CDR3 size: 13 residues.

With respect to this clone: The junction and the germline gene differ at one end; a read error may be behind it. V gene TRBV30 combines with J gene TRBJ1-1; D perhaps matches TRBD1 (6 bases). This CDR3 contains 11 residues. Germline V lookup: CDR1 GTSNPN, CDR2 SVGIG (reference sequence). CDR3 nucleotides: TGTGCCTGGAGTGTAGGGGGGGCGGTGTACTTT. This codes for CAWSVGGAVYF.

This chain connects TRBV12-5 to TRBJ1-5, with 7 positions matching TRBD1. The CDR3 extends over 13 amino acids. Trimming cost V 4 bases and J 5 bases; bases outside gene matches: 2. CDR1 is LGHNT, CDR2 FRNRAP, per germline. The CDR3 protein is CASGWTGDQPQHF. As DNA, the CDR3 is TGTGCTAGTGGTTGGACAGGCGATCAGCCCCAGCATTTT.